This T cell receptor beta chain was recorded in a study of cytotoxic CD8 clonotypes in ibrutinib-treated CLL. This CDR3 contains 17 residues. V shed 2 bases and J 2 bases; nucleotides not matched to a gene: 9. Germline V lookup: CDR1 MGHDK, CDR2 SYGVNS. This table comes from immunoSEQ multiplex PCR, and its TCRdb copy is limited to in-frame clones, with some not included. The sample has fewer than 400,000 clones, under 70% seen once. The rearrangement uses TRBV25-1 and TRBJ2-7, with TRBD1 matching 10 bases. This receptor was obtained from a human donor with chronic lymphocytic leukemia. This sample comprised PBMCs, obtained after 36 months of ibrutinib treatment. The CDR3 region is CASSEQGQGGPTYEQYF. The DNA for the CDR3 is TGTGCCAGCAGTGAACAAGGACAGGGGGGTCCCACCTACGAGCAGTACTTC.